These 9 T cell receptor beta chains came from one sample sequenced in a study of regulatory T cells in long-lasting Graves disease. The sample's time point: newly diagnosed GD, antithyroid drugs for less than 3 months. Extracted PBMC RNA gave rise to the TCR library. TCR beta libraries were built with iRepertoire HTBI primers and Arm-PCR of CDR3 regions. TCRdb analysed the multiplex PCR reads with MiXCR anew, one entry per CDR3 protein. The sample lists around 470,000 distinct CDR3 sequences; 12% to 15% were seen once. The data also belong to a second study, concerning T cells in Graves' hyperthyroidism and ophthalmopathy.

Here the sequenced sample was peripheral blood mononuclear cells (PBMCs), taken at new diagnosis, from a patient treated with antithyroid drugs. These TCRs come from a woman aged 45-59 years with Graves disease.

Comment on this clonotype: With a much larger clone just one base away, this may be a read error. The CDR3: CASSAGNEQYF. CDR3 DNA sequence: TGTGCCAGCAGCGCCGGGAACGAGCAGTACTTC. This chain links TRBV28 with TRBJ2-7, with D tentatively TRBD2 (5 bases). The CDR3 runs to 11 residues. Germline values: CDR1 MDHEN, CDR2 SYDVKM. Between the trimmed V and J ends, which lost 6 bases and 5 bases, there was a span of 8 bases.

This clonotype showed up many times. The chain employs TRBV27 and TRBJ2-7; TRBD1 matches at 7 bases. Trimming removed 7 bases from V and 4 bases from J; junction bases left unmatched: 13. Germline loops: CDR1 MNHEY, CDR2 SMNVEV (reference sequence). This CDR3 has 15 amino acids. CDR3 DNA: TGTGCCAGCATGCGAAGACAGGGAATAGGTTACGAGCAGTACTTC. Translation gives CASMRRQGIGYEQYF.

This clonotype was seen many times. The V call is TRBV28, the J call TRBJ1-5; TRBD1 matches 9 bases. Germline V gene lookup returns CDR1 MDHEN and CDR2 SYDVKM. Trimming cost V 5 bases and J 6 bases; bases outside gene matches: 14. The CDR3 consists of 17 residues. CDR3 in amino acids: CASSPPPGQGKRQPQHF. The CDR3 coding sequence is TGTGCCAGCAGTCCCCCCCCTGGACAGGGGAAACGTCAGCCCCAGCATTTT. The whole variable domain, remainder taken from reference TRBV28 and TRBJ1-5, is DVKVTQSSRYLVKRTGEKVFLECVQDMDHENMFWYRQDPGLGLRLIYFSYDVKMKEKGDIPEGYSVSREKKERFSLILESASTNQTSMYLCASSPPPGQGKRQPQHFGDGTRLSIL.

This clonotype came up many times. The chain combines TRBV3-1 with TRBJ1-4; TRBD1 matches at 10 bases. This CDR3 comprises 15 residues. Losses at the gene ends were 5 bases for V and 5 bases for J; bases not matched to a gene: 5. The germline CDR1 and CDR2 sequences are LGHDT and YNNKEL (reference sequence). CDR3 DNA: TGTGCCAGCAGCGACTGGGACAGGGGAAATGAAAAACTGTTTTTT. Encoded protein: CASSDWDRGNEKLFF.

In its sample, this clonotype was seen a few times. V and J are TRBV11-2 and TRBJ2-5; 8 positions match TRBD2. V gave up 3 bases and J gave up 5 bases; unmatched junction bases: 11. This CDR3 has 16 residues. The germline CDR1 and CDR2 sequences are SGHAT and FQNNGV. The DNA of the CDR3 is TGTGCCAGCAGCTTGACGTGGGGCGGCGGGGGGGAGACCCAGTACTTC. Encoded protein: CASSLTWGGGGETQYF.

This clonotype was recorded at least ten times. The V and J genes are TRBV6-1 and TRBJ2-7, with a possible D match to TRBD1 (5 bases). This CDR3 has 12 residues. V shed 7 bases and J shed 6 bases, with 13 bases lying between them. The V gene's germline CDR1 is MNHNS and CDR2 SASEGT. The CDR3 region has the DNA TGTGCCAGCACGTACTACCAGGGCGAGCAGTACTTC. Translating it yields CASTYYQGEQYF.

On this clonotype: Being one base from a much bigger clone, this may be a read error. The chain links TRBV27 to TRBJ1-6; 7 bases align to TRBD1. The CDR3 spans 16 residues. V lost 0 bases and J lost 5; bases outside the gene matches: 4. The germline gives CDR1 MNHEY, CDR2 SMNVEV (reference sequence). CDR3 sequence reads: CASSLSGGYHNSPLHF. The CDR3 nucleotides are TGTGCCAGCAGTTTATCAGGGGGCTATCATAATTCACCCCTCCACTTT.

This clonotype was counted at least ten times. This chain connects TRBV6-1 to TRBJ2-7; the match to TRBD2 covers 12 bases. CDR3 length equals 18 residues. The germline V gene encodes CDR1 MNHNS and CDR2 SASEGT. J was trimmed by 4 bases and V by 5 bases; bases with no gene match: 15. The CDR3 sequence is CASSPLGRLAGGAYEQYF. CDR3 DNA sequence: TGTGCCAGCAGTCCCCTGGGTCGCCTAGCGGGAGGGGCGTACGAGCAGTACTTC.

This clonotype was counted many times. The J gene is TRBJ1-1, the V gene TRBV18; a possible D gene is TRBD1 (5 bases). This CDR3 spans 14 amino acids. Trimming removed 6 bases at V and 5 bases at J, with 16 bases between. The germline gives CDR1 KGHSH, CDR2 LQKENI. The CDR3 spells CASSPGEEGTEAFF. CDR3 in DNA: TGTGCCAGCTCCCCCGGGGAGGAGGGGACTGAAGCTTTCTTT.